This T cell receptor beta chain was identified during a study of technical replicates of blood from several donors. Sequencing used immunoSEQ multiplex PCR; TCRdb keeps in-frame clones, though not all of them. The sample has approximately 81,000 clones, approximately 96% seen once; the top ten hold 0.36%. V lost 9 bases, J lost 0 bases, and 2 bases stayed unmatched. This CDR3 has 13 amino acids. Germline lookup yields CDR1 MNHEY and CDR2 SMNVEV (reference sequence). This chain connects TRBV27 to TRBJ1-2; 9 nucleotides agree with TRBD1. This clonotype originated in a human donor in good health. The sequenced material came from T cells isolated from PBMCs. The CDR3 region has the DNA TGTGCCAGTTGGACAGGGGCTAACTATGGCTACACCTTC. Translation: CASWTGANYGYTF.